This T cell receptor (beta chain) comes out of a study of blood T cell repertoires in COVID-19. On the study more broadly: Collection of acute and convalescent COVID-19 samples took place in the United States, Italy and Spain.

The CDR3 length is 15 residues. Trimming took 3 bases from V and 2 from J, leaving 15 bases between them. The V gene's germline CDR1 is SGHNT and CDR2 YYREEE (reference sequence). TCRdb's table, derived via immunoSEQ multiplex PCR, lists solely in-frame clones and lacks some. The data hold about 260,000 clones, with 84% observed a single time. The chain recombines TRBV5-4 with TRBJ2-7, with D possibly matching TRBD1 (6 bases). This TCR was recovered from a man under 40 with acute COVID-19. What was sequenced was PBMCs or T cells enriched from blood (not recorded which). The CDR3 bases are TGTGCCAGCAGCTCGACGGGACAACATACCTACGAGCAGTACGTC. It translates to CASSSTGQHTYEQYV.